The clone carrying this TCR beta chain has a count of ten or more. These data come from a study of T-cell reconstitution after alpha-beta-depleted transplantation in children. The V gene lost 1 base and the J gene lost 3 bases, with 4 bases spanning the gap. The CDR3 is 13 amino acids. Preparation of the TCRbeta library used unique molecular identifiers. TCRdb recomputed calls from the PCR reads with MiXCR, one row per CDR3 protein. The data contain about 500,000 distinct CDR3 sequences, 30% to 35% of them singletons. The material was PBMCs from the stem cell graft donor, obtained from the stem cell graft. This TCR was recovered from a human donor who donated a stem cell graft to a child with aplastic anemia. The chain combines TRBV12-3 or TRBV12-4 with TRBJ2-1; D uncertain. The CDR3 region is CASSLVSYNEQFF. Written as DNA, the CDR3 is TGTGCCAGCAGTTTAGTCAGCTACAATGAGCAGTTCTTC.